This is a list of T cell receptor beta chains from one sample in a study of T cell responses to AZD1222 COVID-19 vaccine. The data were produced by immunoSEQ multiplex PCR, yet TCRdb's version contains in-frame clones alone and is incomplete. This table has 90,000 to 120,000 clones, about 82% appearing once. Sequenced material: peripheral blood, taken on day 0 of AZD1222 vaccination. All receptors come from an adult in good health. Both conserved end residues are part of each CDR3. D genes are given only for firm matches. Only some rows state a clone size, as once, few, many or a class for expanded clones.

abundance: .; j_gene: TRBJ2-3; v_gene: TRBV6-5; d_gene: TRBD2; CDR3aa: CASRPASGDTQYF; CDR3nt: TGTGCCAGCCGTCCGGCTAGCGGGGATACGCAGTATTTT
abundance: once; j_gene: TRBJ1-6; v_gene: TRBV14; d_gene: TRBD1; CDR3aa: CASSQHGTGRSSYNSPLHF; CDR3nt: TGTGCCAGCAGCCAACACGGGACAGGGAGGAGCTCCTATAATTCACCCCTCCACTTT
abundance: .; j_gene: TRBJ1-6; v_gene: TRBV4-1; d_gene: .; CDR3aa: CASSQVIFNSPLHF; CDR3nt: TGCGCCAGCAGCCAAGTCATCTTTAATTCACCCCTCCACTTT
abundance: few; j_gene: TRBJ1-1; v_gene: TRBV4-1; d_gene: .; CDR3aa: CASSQVGRDTGTEAFF; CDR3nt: TGCGCCAGCAGCCAAGTGGGCCGGGACACCGGCACTGAAGCTTTCTTT
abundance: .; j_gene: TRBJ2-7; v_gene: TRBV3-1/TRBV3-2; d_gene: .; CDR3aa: CASSQGPGEPYEQYF; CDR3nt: TGTGCCAGCAGCCAAGGTCCAGGGGAGCCCTACGAGCAGTACTTC
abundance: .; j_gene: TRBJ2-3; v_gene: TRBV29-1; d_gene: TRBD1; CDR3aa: CSEATGGRDTQYF; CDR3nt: TGCAGCGAAGCCACAGGGGGTCGAGATACGCAGTATTTT
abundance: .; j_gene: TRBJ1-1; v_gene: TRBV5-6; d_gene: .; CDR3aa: CASSLASRYRGGTEAFF; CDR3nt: TGTGCCAGCAGCTTGGCCTCAAGGTATAGGGGGGGCACTGAAGCTTTCTTT
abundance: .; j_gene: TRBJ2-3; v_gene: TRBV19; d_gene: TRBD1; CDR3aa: CASSLGTGWGDTQYF; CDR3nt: TGTGCCAGTAGTCTAGGGACAGGGTGGGGAGATACGCAGTATTTT
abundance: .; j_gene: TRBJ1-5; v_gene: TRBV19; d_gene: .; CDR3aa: CASNLDRYQPQHF; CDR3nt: TGTGCCAGTAACCTTGACCGCTATCAGCCCCAGCATTTT
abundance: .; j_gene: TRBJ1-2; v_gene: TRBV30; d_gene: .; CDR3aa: CAWSIPGANGYTF; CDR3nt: TGTGCCTGGAGTATCCCAGGGGCCAATGGCTACACCTTC
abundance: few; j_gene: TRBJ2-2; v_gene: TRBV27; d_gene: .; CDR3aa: CASSLFSRAGELFF; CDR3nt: TGTGCCAGCAGTTTATTCTCTCGGGCCGGGGAGCTGTTTTTT
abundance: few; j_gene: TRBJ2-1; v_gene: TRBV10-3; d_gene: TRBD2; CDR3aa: CAISDPGTSGGAMNNEQFF; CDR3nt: TGTGCCATCAGTGACCCCGGGACTAGCGGGGGGGCGATGAACAATGAGCAGTTCTTC
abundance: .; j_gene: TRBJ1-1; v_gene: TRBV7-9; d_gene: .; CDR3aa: CASSLYLGNTEAFF; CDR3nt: TGTGCCAGCAGCTTATACCTGGGGAACACTGAAGCTTTCTTT
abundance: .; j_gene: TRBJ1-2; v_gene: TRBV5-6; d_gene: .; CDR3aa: CASTPKGGYTF; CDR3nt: TGTGCCAGCACCCCCAAGGGCGGCTACACCTTC
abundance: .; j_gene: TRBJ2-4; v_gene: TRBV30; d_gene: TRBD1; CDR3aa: CAWSARTGESNIQYF; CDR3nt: TGTGCCTGGAGTGCCCGGACAGGGGAGAGCAACATTCAGTACTTC
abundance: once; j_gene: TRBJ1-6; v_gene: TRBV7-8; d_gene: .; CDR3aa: CASSPGLGYNSPLHF; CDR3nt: TGTGCCAGCAGCCCCGGGTTGGGTTATAATTCACCCCTCCACTTT
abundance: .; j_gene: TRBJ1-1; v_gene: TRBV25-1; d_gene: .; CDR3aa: CASTTNTEAFF; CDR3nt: TGTGCCAGCACTACGAACACTGAAGCTTTCTTT
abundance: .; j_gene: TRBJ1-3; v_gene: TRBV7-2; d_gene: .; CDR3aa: CASSLLRPGSSGNTIYF; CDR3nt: TGTGCCAGCAGCTTACTGCGCCCGGGTTCATCTGGAAACACCATATATTTT
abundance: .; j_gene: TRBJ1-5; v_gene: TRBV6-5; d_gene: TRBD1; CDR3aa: CASSQNRGNQPQHF; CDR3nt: TGTGCCAGCAGTCAAAACAGGGGAAATCAGCCCCAGCATTTT
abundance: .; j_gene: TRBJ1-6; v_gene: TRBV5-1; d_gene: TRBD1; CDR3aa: CASSGGTGQGMDSPLHF; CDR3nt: TGCGCCAGCAGCGGGGGGACCGGACAGGGGATGGATTCACCCCTCCACTTT
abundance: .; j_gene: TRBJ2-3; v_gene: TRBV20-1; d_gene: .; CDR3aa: CSAKNGDTQYF; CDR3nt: TGCAGTGCTAAAAATGGGGATACGCAGTATTTT
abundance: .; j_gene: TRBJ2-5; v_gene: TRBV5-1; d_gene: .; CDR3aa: CASSLGLGETQYF; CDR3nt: TGCGCCAGCAGCTTGGGACTTGGGGAGACCCAGTACTTC
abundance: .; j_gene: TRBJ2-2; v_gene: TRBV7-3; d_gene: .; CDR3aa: CASSTANTGELFF; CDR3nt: TGTGCCAGCAGCACCGCAAACACCGGGGAGCTGTTTTTT
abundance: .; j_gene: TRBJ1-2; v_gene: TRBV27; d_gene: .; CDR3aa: CASSLLGEDYGYTF; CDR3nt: TGTGCCAGCAGTTTATTGGGGGAAGACTATGGCTACACCTTC
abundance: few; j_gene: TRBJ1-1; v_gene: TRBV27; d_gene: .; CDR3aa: CASRRGDPNTEAFF; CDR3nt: TGTGCCAGCAGGCGAGGGGATCCGAACACTGAAGCTTTCTTT
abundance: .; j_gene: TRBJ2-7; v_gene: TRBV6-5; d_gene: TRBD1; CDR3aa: CASQDRVTYEQYF; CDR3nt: TGTGCCAGCCAGGACAGGGTAACCTACGAGCAGTACTTC
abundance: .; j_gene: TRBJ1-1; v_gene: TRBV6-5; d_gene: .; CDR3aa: CASRRVDMNTEAFF; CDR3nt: TGTGCCAGCAGAAGAGTGGACATGAACACTGAAGCTTTCTTT
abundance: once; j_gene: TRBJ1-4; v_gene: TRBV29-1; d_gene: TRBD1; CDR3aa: CSVTGTGGRTNEKLFF; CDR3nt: TGCAGCGTTACTGGGACAGGGGGCAGGACTAATGAAAAACTGTTTTTT
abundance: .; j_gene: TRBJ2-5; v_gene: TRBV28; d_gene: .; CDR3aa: CASSSSGPWRPDIQETQYF; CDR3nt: TGTGCCAGCAGTTCCTCGGGGCCGTGGAGGCCTGACATCCAAGAGACCCAGTACTTC
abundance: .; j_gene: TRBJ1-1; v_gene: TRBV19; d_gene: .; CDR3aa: CASSILRGGEAFF; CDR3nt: TGTGCCAGTAGCATATTACGAGGGGGAGAAGCTTTCTTT
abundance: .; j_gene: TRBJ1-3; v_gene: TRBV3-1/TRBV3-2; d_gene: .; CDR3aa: CASSRWTAAGNTIYF; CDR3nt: TGTGCCAGCAGCCGCTGGACAGCAGCTGGAAACACCATATATTTT
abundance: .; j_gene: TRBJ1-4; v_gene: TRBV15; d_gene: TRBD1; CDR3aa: CATSRTTGGKGEKLFF; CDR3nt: TGTGCCACCAGCAGGACTACAGGGGGAAAGGGTGAAAAACTGTTTTTT
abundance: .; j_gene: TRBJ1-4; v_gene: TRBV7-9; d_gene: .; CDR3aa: CASSSTAFNEKLFF; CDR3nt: TGTGCCAGCAGCTCGACCGCGTTTAATGAAAAACTGTTTTTT
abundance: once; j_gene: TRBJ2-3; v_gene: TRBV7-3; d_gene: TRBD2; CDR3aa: CASSLTLAGRTDTQYF; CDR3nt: TGTGCCAGCAGCTTAACTTTAGCGGGGCGCACAGATACGCAGTATTTT
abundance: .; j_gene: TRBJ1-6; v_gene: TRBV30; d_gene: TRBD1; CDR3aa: CAWWDRGGNSPLHF; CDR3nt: TGTGCCTGGTGGGACAGAGGAGGTAATTCACCCCTCCACTTT
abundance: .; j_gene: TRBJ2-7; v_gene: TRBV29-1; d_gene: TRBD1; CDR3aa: CSVWTGIGYEQYF; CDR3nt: TGCAGCGTTTGGACAGGGATCGGGTACGAGCAGTACTTC
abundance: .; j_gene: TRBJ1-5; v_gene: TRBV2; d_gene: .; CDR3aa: CASSTMGGSSQPQHF; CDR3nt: TGTGCCAGCAGTACCATGGGGGGTTCTAGTCAGCCCCAGCATTTT